Listed below are T cell receptor beta chains from one sample, sequenced in a study of T cell changes during pregnancy in multiple sclerosis. Libraries were prepared by immunoSEQ multiplex PCR; TCRdb keeps only in-frame clonotypes and omits some of them. The sample has about 80,000 clones; about 93% are singletons. Source: peripheral blood, taken in the second trimester of pregnancy. The source is a female donor in good health, enrolled as a control in a pregnancy study. Each CDR3 is given with its conserved first and last residue. A D gene is named only where the DNA matches it firmly. Only some rows state a clone size, as once, few, many or a class for expanded clones.

length	V	size	D	J	CDR3	DNA
14	TRBV5-1	.	TRBD1	TRBJ2-2	CASSGGQLTGELFF	TGCGCCAGCAGCGGGGGACAGCTCACCGGGGAGCTGTTTTTT
12	TRBV28	few	.	TRBJ2-5	CASSSYQETQYF	TGTGCCAGCAGTTCATACCAAGAGACCCAGTACTTC
14	TRBV6-1	.	.	TRBJ1-5	CASSEVIGSQPQHF	TGTGCCAGCAGTGAAGTCATAGGGAGTCAGCCCCAGCATTTT
11	TRBV20-1	.	.	TRBJ2-7	CSARDRDEQYF	TGCAGTGCTAGAGACAGGGACGAGCAGTACTTC
15	TRBV5-1	.	.	TRBJ2-1	CASSLGSGVGDEQFF	TGCGCCAGCAGCTTGGGATCGGGAGTGGGGGATGAGCAGTTCTTC
14	TRBV5-1	.	.	TRBJ2-1	CASSLGEAYNEQFF	TGCGCCAGCAGCTTGGGGGAGGCATACAATGAGCAGTTCTTC
13	TRBV28	.	.	TRBJ2-1	CASSPSSYNEQFF	TGTGCCAGCAGTCCCAGCTCCTACAATGAGCAGTTCTTC
13	TRBV28	.	TRBD1	TRBJ1-5	CASKGANNQPQHF	TGTGCCAGCAAGGGGGCCAACAATCAGCCCCAGCATTTT
15	TRBV29-1	.	TRBD1	TRBJ2-3	CSVDVFDRGSDTQYF	TGCAGCGTTGACGTTTTCGACAGGGGATCAGATACGCAGTATTTT
13	TRBV29-1	once	.	TRBJ2-1	CSADGGGHNEQFF	TGCAGCGCCGATGGGGGGGGCCACAATGAGCAGTTCTTC
13	TRBV4-1	.	TRBD2	TRBJ2-1	CASSQAGGNEQFF	TGCGCCAGCAGCCAAGCGGGAGGCAATGAGCAGTTCTTC
14	TRBV6-6	.	.	TRBJ2-3	CATKQEGRTDTQYF	TGTGCCACCAAACAGGAGGGGAGGACAGATACGCAGTATTTT
19	TRBV6-1	.	TRBD1	TRBJ2-6	CASSGSDRQGTLGANVLTF	TGTGCCAGCAGTGGGTCGGATCGACAGGGAACGCTTGGGGCCAACGTCCTGACTTTC
15	TRBV15	.	.	TRBJ2-1	CATSRDQQGRNEQFF	TGTGCCACCAGCAGAGATCAGCAGGGTAGGAATGAGCAGTTCTTC
15	TRBV19	.	TRBD1	TRBJ1-4	CASSPSGTGNEKLFF	TGTGCCAGTAGTCCCTCCGGGACAGGGAATGAAAAACTGTTTTTT
15	TRBV30	.	.	TRBJ1-3	CAWQRGTSAGNTIYF	TGTGCCTGGCAAAGGGGGACCTCGGCAGGAAACACCATATATTTT
14	TRBV9	once	.	TRBJ1-2	CASSVGQGTYGYTF	TGTGCCAGCAGCGTAGGCCAGGGGACCTATGGCTACACCTTC
18	TRBV18	.	TRBD2	TRBJ2-1	CASSPPYLAGAPYNEQFF	TGTGCCAGCTCACCACCGTATCTAGCGGGAGCCCCCTACAATGAGCAGTTCTTC
15	TRBV5-1	.	.	TRBJ1-3	CASSLSGKDGNTIYF	TGCGCCAGCAGCTTGTCAGGGAAGGACGGAAACACCATATATTTT
14	TRBV7-2	once	TRBD1	TRBJ2-7	CASRPGTGRNEQYF	TGTGCCAGCAGACCCGGGACAGGGAGGAACGAGCAGTACTTC
14	TRBV5-1	.	.	TRBJ1-1	CASSLAAGNTEAFF	TGCGCCAGCAGCTTGGCCGCAGGGAACACTGAAGCTTTCTTT
15	TRBV7-9	.	TRBD2	TRBJ2-1	CASSPVSGRAFEQFF	TGTGCCAGCAGCCCCGTTAGCGGGAGGGCTTTTGAGCAGTTCTTC